Below, 13 T cell receptor beta chains from the same sample are listed, as sequenced in a study of T cell changes during pregnancy in multiple sclerosis. Some clones are missing from TCRdb's copy, which holds only in-frame ones; the method was immunoSEQ multiplex PCR. The sample lists some 74,000 clones; around 90% were seen once. The sample was peripheral blood, taken after pregnancy. These receptors were collected from a female donor in good health, enrolled as a control in a pregnancy study.

CDR3 in amino acids: CASSFSRGRLDNEQFF. The CDR3 DNA is TGTGCCAGCAGTTTCTCCCGCGGGAGGTTAGACAATGAGCAGTTCTTC. The chain carries TRBV27 and TRBJ2-1; TRBD2 matches at 8 bases. CDR1 and CDR2 from the germline V gene are MNHEY and SMNVEV (reference sequence). V dropped 3 bases and J dropped 5; count of bases not matched to a gene: 9. The CDR3 has 16 amino acids.

The J gene is TRBJ2-2, the V gene TRBV4-1; 10 bases match TRBD2. This CDR3 is built from 15 residues. The germline gives CDR1 MGHRA, CDR2 YSYEKL. The V gene end was trimmed by 4 bases and the J gene end by 7 bases; junction bases not matched to a gene: 6. CDR3 region: CASSLSGRAGGELFF. CDR3 in DNA: TGCGCCAGCAGCCTAAGCGGGAGGGCGGGCGGGGAGCTGTTTTTT.

The chain has TRBV28 and TRBJ1-1; TRBD1 agrees at 8 bases. The CDR3 covers 14 residues. V was pared by 7 bases and J by 2 bases, with 6 bases of the junction left unmatched. Germline V gene lookup returns CDR1 MDHEN and CDR2 SYDVKM. The CDR3 DNA sequence: TGTGCCAGCAATACGCCAGGGGGCAACACTGAAGCTTTCTTT. Its protein product is CASNTPGGNTEAFF.

The V call is TRBV5-1, the J call TRBJ1-2; 10 bases line up with TRBD1. V lost 4 bases, J lost 4 bases, and 4 bases stayed unmatched. There are 14 residues in the CDR3. The germline gives CDR1 SGHRS, CDR2 YFSETQ. The CDR3 here is CASSGRQGAYGYTF. DNA of the CDR3: TGCGCCAGCAGCGGCAGACAGGGGGCCTATGGCTACACCTTC.

This chain links TRBV2 with TRBJ2-3; D possibly corresponds to TRBD1 (6 bases). V was clipped by 4 bases and J by 2 bases, with 10 bases between them. CDR1 is SNHLY, CDR2 FYNNEI, per germline. The length of the CDR3 is 14 residues. CDR3 in DNA: TGTGCCAGCAGTGCTAGGACAGCCACAGATACGCAGTATTTT. This gives the protein CASSARTATDTQYF. The full variable domain, with the rest looked up from reference TRBV2 and TRBJ2-3, is EPEVTQTPSHQVTQMGQEVILRCVPISNHLYFYWYRQILGQKVEFLVSFYNNEISEKSEIFDDQFSVERPDGSNFTLKIRSTKLEDSAMYFCASSARTATDTQYFGPGTRLTVL.

J is TRBJ2-7 and V is TRBV4-3; D perhaps matches TRBD1 (6 bases). The CDR3 loop spans 14 amino acids. The germline gives CDR1 LGHNA, CDR2 YSLEER. The V end lost 5 bases, the J end lost 6 bases, and 17 bases lay between the germline ends. This CDR3 is CASSTRTAEPEQYF. In DNA form, the CDR3 reads TGCGCCAGCAGCACCCGGACAGCTGAACCCGAGCAGTACTTC.

This rearrangement joins TRBV5-1 to TRBJ1-5; TRBD1 is a possible D gene (6 bases). Germline V lookup: CDR1 SGHRS, CDR2 YFSETQ. V lost 0 bases and J lost 5, with 9 bases in between. CDR3 size: 14 residues. The CDR3 DNA is TGCGCCAGCAGCTTGGGGCCAGGGGATCAGCCCCAGCATTTT. Its protein is CASSLGPGDQPQHF.

The rearrangement links TRBV4-3 to TRBJ2-5; 9 nucleotides agree with TRBD2. The CDR3 loop spans 18 amino acids. CDR1 LGHNA and CDR2 YSLEER come from the germline V gene. The ends lost 0 bases at V and 0 bases at J; junction bases unmatched: 8. The DNA of the CDR3 is TGCGCCAGCAGCCAAGATGTAGCGGGAGCTGAGTACCAAGAGACCCAGTACTTC. This translates into CASSQDVAGAEYQETQYF.

This chain uses TRBV7-2 with TRBJ2-7; 11 nucleotides match TRBD2. Germline trimming cut 0 bases from V and 7 bases from J; bases unmatched to any gene: 2. The germline V gene encodes CDR1 SGHTA and CDR2 FQGNSA. The CDR3 covers 14 residues. CDR3 DNA sequence: TGTGCCAGCAGCTTAGCTAGCGGGAGGGATGAGCAGTACTTC. Amino acid sequence: CASSLASGRDEQYF.

This clone was found a few times. V is TRBV7-9 and J is TRBJ1-5, with D perhaps matching TRBD1 (5 bases). This CDR3 is 14 amino acids long. Germline CDR1 reads SEHNR; CDR2 reads FQNEAQ (reference sequence). V was trimmed by 5 bases and J by 3 bases, leaving 11 bases between them. CDR3 in DNA: TGTGCCAGCAGCCTGGGGGGGTACAATCAGCCCCAGCATTTT. The encoded protein is CASSLGGYNQPQHF.

This clone came up a few times. The chain recombines TRBV14 with TRBJ2-7; D is unresolved. Trimming left V 4 bases short and J 3 bases short, with 7 bases between. Germline CDR1 and CDR2: SGHDN and FVKESK. This CDR3 comprises 12 residues. The CDR3 loop reads CASSRLRYEQYF. The CDR3 nucleotides read TGTGCCAGCAGCCGTCTCCGCTACGAGCAGTACTTC.

The chain recombines TRBV6-6 with TRBJ1-6; TRBD1 aligns across 7 bases. Per the germline V gene, CDR1 is MNHNY and CDR2 is SVGAGI (reference sequence). After removal of 6 bases from V and 6 bases from J, the junction contained 5 bases not matched to a gene. This CDR3 contains 14 residues. The chain's CDR3 is CASRQTGTNSPLHF. CDR3 DNA sequence: TGTGCCAGCAGACAGACAGGGACTAATTCACCCCTCCACTTT.

The genes are TRBV28 and TRBJ1-1; D gene ambiguous. In germline, CDR1 is MDHEN, CDR2 SYDVKM. Trimming removed 5 bases at V and 1 base at J, with 14 bases between. This CDR3 comprises 15 residues. The DNA for the CDR3 is TGTGCCAGCAGTCACATATCCCCCAGGAACACTGAAGCTTTCTTT. Translation gives CASSHISPRNTEAFF.